The rows below give T cell receptor beta chains drawn from one sample of a study of T-cell reconstitution after alpha-beta-depleted transplantation in children. MiXCR, applied by TCRdb to the PCR reads, yields one record per CDR3 protein. The sample yields 7,000 or so distinct CDR3 sequences, more than 5% seen once. Sequencing used PBMCs, mostly from graft donor cells, obtained 180 days after TCRalphabeta/CD19-depleted stem cell transplant. The receptors originated from a child under two years old who had a stem cell transplant for acute myeloid leukemia, so the T cells may come from the graft donor. Each CDR3 is given with its conserved first and last residue. D genes are given only for firm matches. Size is stated for part of the rows, as once, few or many counts, or as a class when the clone is expanded.

TRBD1,TRBJ2-7,TRBV20-1,medium-sized,CSVTGQGPRSEQYF,TGCAGTGTTACCGGACAGGGGCCAAGGAGCGAGCAGTACTTC
TRBD1,TRBJ2-1,TRBV2,many,CASSAGGQLSYNEQFF,TGTGCCAGCAGTGCTGGGGGACAGCTCTCCTACAATGAGCAGTTCTTC
TRBD2,TRBJ2-7,TRBV20-1,many,CSASGLASYEQYF,TGCAGTGCTAGCGGACTAGCCTCCTACGAGCAGTACTTC
.,TRBJ2-1,TRBV9,many,CASSATASNEQFF,TGTGCCAGCAGTGCGACAGCGAGCAATGAGCAGTTCTTC
TRBD1,TRBJ1-5,TRBV19,medium-sized,CASGQGPNQPQHF,TGTGCCAGCGGACAGGGACCGAATCAGCCCCAGCATTTT
.,TRBJ2-1,TRBV19,many,CASSLDSRRNEQFF,TGTGCCAGTAGTCTCGACTCCCGGCGGAATGAGCAGTTCTTC
TRBD1,TRBJ1-4,TRBV24-1,many,CATSERTGPNEKLFF,TGTGCCACCAGTGAGCGGACAGGCCCTAATGAAAAACTGTTTTTT
TRBD1,TRBJ2-7,TRBV11-2,many,CASSPTGGRLSEQYF,TGTGCCAGCAGCCCGACAGGGGGCAGACTAAGCGAGCAGTACTTC
.,TRBJ2-3,TRBV5-6,.,CAISPDPTDTQYF,TGTGCCATCAGCCCCGACCCCACAGATACGCAGTATTTT
.,TRBJ2-1,TRBV3-1,many,CASSLLLIPPNEQFF,TGTGCCAGCAGTCTTTTGCTTATTCCTCCCAATGAGCAGTTCTTC
.,TRBJ2-1,TRBV7-9,many,CASSLDTTYNEQFF,TGTGCCAGCAGCTTAGACACCACCTACAATGAGCAGTTCTTC
.,TRBJ2-3,TRBV28,many,CASSFSSADLTDTQYF,TGTGCCAGCAGTTTCTCCTCTGCGGACCTCACAGATACGCAGTATTTT
.,TRBJ2-4,TRBV5-1,many,CASSPQPGDKNIQYF,TGCGCCAGCAGCCCCCAGCCGGGAGACAAAAACATTCAGTACTTC
.,TRBJ2-7,TRBV6-1,many,CASSENGNSYEQYF,TGTGCCAGCAGTGAAAACGGGAACTCCTACGAGCAGTACTTC
.,TRBJ2-3,TRBV4-2,.,CASSQDKEISTDTQYF,TGTGCCAGCAGCCAAGACAAGGAAATTAGCACAGATACGCAGTATTTT
.,TRBJ2-7,TRBV5-1,many,CASSGTREQYF,TGCGCCAGCAGCGGGACACGCGAGCAGTACTTC
TRBD2,TRBJ2-1,TRBV20-1,many,CSAVSGRATYNEQFF,TGCAGTGCTGTTAGCGGGAGGGCCACCTACAATGAGCAGTTCTTC
TRBD2,TRBJ2-5,TRBV12-3/TRBV12-4,many,CASSPAPAGGPGETQYF,TGTGCCAGCAGTCCCGCCCCAGCGGGAGGGCCGGGGGAGACCCAGTACTTC
TRBD2,TRBJ2-1,TRBV6-5,medium-sized,CASSYSPGVGGSLQFF,TGTGCCAGCAGTTACTCCCCGGGCGTGGGCGGGAGTCTCCAGTTCTTC
.,TRBJ2-7,TRBV3-1,.,CATTRKVNGVYEQYF,TGTGCCACCACCCGCAAGGTGAATGGGGTATACGAGCAGTACTTC